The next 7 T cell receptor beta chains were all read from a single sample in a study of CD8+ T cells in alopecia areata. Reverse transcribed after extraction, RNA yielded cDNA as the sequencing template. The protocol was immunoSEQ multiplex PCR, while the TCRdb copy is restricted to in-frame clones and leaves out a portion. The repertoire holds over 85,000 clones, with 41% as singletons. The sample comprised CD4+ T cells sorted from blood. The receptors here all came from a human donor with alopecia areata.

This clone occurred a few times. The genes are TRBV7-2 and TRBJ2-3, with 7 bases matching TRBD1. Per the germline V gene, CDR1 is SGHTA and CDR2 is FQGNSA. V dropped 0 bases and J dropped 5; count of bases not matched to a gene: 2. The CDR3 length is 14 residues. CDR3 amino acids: CASSLAGGLDTQYF. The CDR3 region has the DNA TGTGCCAGCAGCTTAGCAGGGGGCCTAGATACGCAGTATTTT.

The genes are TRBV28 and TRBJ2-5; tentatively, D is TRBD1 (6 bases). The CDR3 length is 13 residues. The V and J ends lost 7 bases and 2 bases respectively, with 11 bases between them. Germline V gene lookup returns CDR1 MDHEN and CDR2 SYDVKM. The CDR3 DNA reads TGTGCCAGCAATAACAGGGTTCAAGAGACCCAGTACTTC. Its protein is CASNNRVQETQYF.

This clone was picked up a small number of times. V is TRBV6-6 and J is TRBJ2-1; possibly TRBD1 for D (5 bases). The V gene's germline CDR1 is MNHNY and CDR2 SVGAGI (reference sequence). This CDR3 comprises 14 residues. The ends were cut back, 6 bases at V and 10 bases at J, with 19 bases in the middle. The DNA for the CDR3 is TGTGCCAGCAGCCAACTCGGCTATCAGGGCGAGCAGTTCTTC. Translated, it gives CASSQLGYQGEQFF.

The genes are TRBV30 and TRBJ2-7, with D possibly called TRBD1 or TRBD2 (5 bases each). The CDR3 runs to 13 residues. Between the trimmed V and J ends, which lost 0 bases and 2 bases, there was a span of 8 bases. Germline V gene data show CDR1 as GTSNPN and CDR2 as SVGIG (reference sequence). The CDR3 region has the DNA TGTGCCTGGAGTGTTCGGGGACCCTACGAGCAGTACTTC. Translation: CAWSVRGPYEQYF.

The CDR3 coding sequence is TGCAGCGTTGAAAAAGGGGGTGAGCAGTTCTTC. Translated, it gives CSVEKGGEQFF. The chain carries TRBV29-1 and TRBJ2-1; D may be TRBD1 (6 bases). CDR3 length: 11 residues. Per the germline V gene, CDR1 is SQVTM and CDR2 is ANQGSEA. The V end was cut by 2 bases, the J end by 9 bases, with 8 bases between.

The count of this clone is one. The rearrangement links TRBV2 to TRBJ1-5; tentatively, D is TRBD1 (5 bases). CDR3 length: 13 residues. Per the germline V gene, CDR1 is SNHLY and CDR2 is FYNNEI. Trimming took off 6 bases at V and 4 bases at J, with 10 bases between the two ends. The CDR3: CASRETENQPQHF. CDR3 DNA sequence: TGTGCCAGCAGGGAGACAGAAAATCAGCCCCAGCATTTT.

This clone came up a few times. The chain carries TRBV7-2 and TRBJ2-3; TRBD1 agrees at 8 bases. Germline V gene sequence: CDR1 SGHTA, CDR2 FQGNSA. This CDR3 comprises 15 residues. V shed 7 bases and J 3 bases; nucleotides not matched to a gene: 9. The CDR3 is CASNYRQGTTDTQYF. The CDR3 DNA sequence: TGTGCCAGCAACTACAGACAGGGGACGACAGATACGCAGTATTTT.